The rows below give T cell receptor beta chains drawn from one sample of a study of cytomegalovirus exposure and HLA in healthy donors. Data came from immunoSEQ multiplex PCR; TCRdb stores just in-frame clones and leaves some out. The data show 100,000 to 120,000 clones, 76% seen once. What was sequenced was PBMCs. The receptors stem from a young man in good health and CMV-seropositive. The CDR3 runs from the conserved cysteine through the conserved F or W. Fields, in order: clone size, J gene, D gene, V gene, CDR3 DNA, CDR3 protein. A D gene is named only where the DNA matches it firmly. Rows give clone size only sometimes, using once, few, many, or a class for an expanded clone.

few	TRBJ2-4	-	TRBV27	TGTGCCACCTCGGAGGGTTTAGGGGCCAAAAACATTCAGTACTTC	CATSEGLGAKNIQYF
-	TRBJ2-1	TRBD2	TRBV7-2	TGTGCCAGCAGCTCCGGGACTAGCGGGAGTGAGCAGTTCTTC	CASSSGTSGSEQFF
-	TRBJ2-3	TRBD2	TRBV7-9	TGTGCCAGCAGTTACCCAGCGACTAGCGGGGGTCCAGATACGCAGTATTTT	CASSYPATSGGPDTQYF
few	TRBJ2-1	-	TRBV4-1	TGCGCCAGCAGCCAAGCGGGGTCCTACAATGAGCAGTTCTTC	CASSQAGSYNEQFF
-	TRBJ1-5	TRBD1	TRBV11-2	TGTGCCAGCAGCTTGGCCGGGACAGGGGTCTTTAATCAGCCCCAGCATTTT	CASSLAGTGVFNQPQHF
-	TRBJ2-7	-	TRBV5-6	TGTGCCAGCAGCTTAATGGTACGGTTAGCCTACGAGCAGTACTTC	CASSLMVRLAYEQYF
few	TRBJ1-5	TRBD1	TRBV27	TGTGCCAGCAGTAGACAGGGGCGTAATCAGCCCCAGCATTTT	CASSRQGRNQPQHF
few	TRBJ2-5	-	TRBV6-6	TGTGCCAGCAGGATAAGACAGAGCCGTGAAGAGACCCAGTACTTC	CASRIRQSREETQYF
few	TRBJ2-5	-	TRBV30	TGTGCCTGGGCGGGACCCCGGGGAGAGACCCAGTACTTC	CAWAGPRGETQYF
-	TRBJ2-6	-	TRBV19	TGTGCCAGTAGACTACAGGGTGGGCAGGCTGGGGCCAACGTCCTGACTTTC	CASRLQGGQAGANVLTF
few	TRBJ1-2	TRBD1	TRBV4-2	TGTGCCAGCAGCCAAGATGGGGACAGGGCAATTATAGGTACCTTC	CASSQDGDRAIIGTF
once	TRBJ2-1	TRBD2	TRBV7-9	TGTGCCAGCAGCTTCGGCGGGAGGCCCACGAGGGCTAATGAGCAGTTCTTC	CASSFGGRPTRANEQFF
-	TRBJ1-1	TRBD1	TRBV2	TGTGCCACGTCGGACAGGGGCGGGAACACTGAAGCTTTCTTT	CATSDRGGNTEAFF
few	TRBJ2-7	-	TRBV28	TGTGCCAGCAGTTTAGGGCAGGATTCCTACGAGCAGTACTTC	CASSLGQDSYEQYF
few	TRBJ2-7	TRBD2	TRBV5-1	TGCGCCAGCAGCTTGGGAAGAGCGGGGGGATTGTACGAGCAGTACTTC	CASSLGRAGGLYEQYF
-	TRBJ2-7	-	TRBV7-2	TGTGCCAGCAGCTTAGTTCACGGGTTTGACTACGAGCAGTACTTC	CASSLVHGFDYEQYF
-	TRBJ1-2	-	TRBV28	TGTGCCAGCAGTTTATCTCGACAAGAGCTTAACTATGGCTACACCTTC	CASSLSRQELNYGYTF
-	TRBJ1-5	-	TRBV30	TGTGCCTGGAGTGTAACAGTTCGATGGCTCGGCAATCAGCCCCAGCATTTT	CAWSVTVRWLGNQPQHF
-	TRBJ2-7	-	TRBV7-6	TGTGCCAGCAGCCCCTCCCACAGGGAGAGCTCCTACGAGCAGTACTTC	CASSPSHRESSYEQYF
-	TRBJ1-1	-	TRBV28	TGTGCCAGCAGCGAAATATCGGGGAACACTGAAGCTTTCTTT	CASSEISGNTEAFF
-	TRBJ1-5	-	TRBV7-2	TGTGCCAGCAGCCCCCCCGGTCAGCCCCAGCATTTT	CASSPPGQPQHF
-	TRBJ1-4	-	TRBV30	TGTGCCTGGAGTGGCCAGGGGAATGAAAAACTGTTTTTT	CAWSGQGNEKLFF
-	TRBJ2-1	TRBD2	TRBV29-1	TGCAGCGTTGAAGGGCGGACTAGCGGGCCGGACTACAATGAGCAGTTCTTC	CSVEGRTSGPDYNEQFF
-	TRBJ2-7	TRBD1	TRBV7-9	TGTGCCAGCAGCGGGACAGGGGAAGGCTACGAGCAGTACTTC	CASSGTGEGYEQYF
-	TRBJ2-7	-	TRBV29-1	TGCAGCGTCCCATGGGGGGAGAGCTCCTACGAGCAGTACTTC	CSVPWGESSYEQYF
-	TRBJ1-2	-	TRBV28	TGTGCCAGCAGTCCCCTGGGGCCCTATGGCTACACCTTC	CASSPLGPYGYTF
-	TRBJ2-2	TRBD1	TRBV9	TGTGCCAGCAGCGTAGTTGGTGGTGGGACAGGGAACACCGGGGAGCTGTTTTTT	CASSVVGGGTGNTGELFF
few	TRBJ2-2	-	TRBV11-3	TGTGCCAGCAGCTTAGTTACAGGGAACCATGAGAACACCGGGGAGCTGTTTTTT	CASSLVTGNHENTGELFF
-	TRBJ2-1	TRBD2	TRBV27	TGTGCCAGCAGTCAGGGACTAGCGGGGACTGAGCAGTTCTTC	CASSQGLAGTEQFF
-	TRBJ2-7	-	TRBV2	TGTGCCAGGAGACCGGGGCAGGGGTATATGAACTTC	CARRPGQGYMNF
-	TRBJ1-5	TRBD1	TRBV19	TGTGCCAGTAGTATCGGGACAGGGGTAGATTATGAGCCCCAGCATTTT	CASSIGTGVDYEPQHF
-	TRBJ2-3	-	TRBV6-1	TGTGCCAGCAGTCCCCAGGGATCACAGAATACGCAGTATTTT	CASSPQGSQNTQYF
-	TRBJ2-7	-	TRBV4-2	TGTGCCAGCAGCCAAGATCAAGCTCAGGACAGTACCTACGAGCAGTACTTC	CASSQDQAQDSTYEQYF
-	TRBJ1-2	TRBD1	TRBV30	TGTGCCTGGAGTGTATGGGGACAGGGGGTTAATGGGGTCTATGGCTACACCTTC	CAWSVWGQGVNGVYGYTF
-	TRBJ1-1	-	TRBV15	TGTGCCACCAGCCGTTGGGCGGGAAACACTGAAGCTTTCTTT	CATSRWAGNTEAFF
-	TRBJ2-5	TRBD2	TRBV5-4	TGTGCCAGCAGCTTGGGGGCGGGGGGCCTTCTATTGGAGACCCAGTACTTC	CASSLGAGGLLLETQYF
once	TRBJ1-6	-	TRBV30	TGTGCCTGGAGGAAGGGGATGGTCCCCCTCCACTTT	CAWRKGMVPLHF
-	TRBJ2-7	TRBD2	TRBV19	TGTGCCAGTAGTACTAGCGGTGGGGACGAGCAGTACTTC	CASSTSGGDEQYF
-	TRBJ1-1	-	TRBV28	TGTGCCAGCAGTTTAACTGAGGCGAACACTGAAGCTTTCTTT	CASSLTEANTEAFF
-	TRBJ1-6	-	TRBV4-3	TGCGCCAGCAGCCAAGGGGGAGGAACTTCGGCCCTCCACTTT	CASSQGGGTSALHF
-	TRBJ2-5	-	TRBV7-3	TGTGCCAGCAGCTTGGGCGGGTTGGAGACCCAGTACTTC	CASSLGGLETQYF
-	TRBJ2-3	-	TRBV4-1	TGCGCCAGCAGCCCGGGAGCTAGACGGAGAAGCACAGATACGCAGTATTTT	CASSPGARRRSTDTQYF
-	TRBJ2-2	-	TRBV10-3	TGTGCCATCAGTGACAGAACCCCGAACACCGGGGAGCTGTTTTTT	CAISDRTPNTGELFF
-	TRBJ2-1	-	TRBV28	TGTGCCAGCAGTTCTCCAACAGACAATGAGCAGTTCTTC	CASSSPTDNEQFF
-	TRBJ1-6	-	TRBV2	TGTGCCAGCAGGCCGGGGTCTGGGAATTCACCCCTCCACTTT	CASRPGSGNSPLHF
-	TRBJ2-2	-	TRBV10-1	TGCGCCAGCAGTGTATCAGGGGCCGGGGAGCTGTTTTTT	CASSVSGAGELFF
-	TRBJ1-5	-	TRBV2	TGTGCCAGCAGTGCGAGAGGACAGCCCCAGCATTTT	CASSARGQPQHF
-	TRBJ1-2	-	TRBV30	TGTGCCTCTGCCGAGGGAGGCTACACCTTC	CASAEGGYTF
-	TRBJ2-7	-	TRBV7-6	TGTGCCAGCAGCCCACCCTGGGGGGTAGGCGAGCAGTACTTC	CASSPPWGVGEQYF
-	TRBJ2-7	TRBD2	TRBV6-6	TGTGCCACGATGGGGGGGTTGGGCGAGCAGTACTTC	CATMGGLGEQYF
-	TRBJ1-2	-	TRBV4-1	TGCGCCAGCAGCCAAGGTAAAGGGGCGGATGGCTACACCTTC	CASSQGKGADGYTF
-	TRBJ2-3	-	TRBV9	TGTGCCAGCAGCGTAGCAACTGGAGATACGCAGTATTTT	CASSVATGDTQYF
-	TRBJ2-2	TRBD2	TRBV6-5	TGTGCCAGCAGTTACTTCGGGGGGGCCACCGGGGAGCTGTTTTTT	CASSYFGGATGELFF
-	TRBJ2-5	-	TRBV7-9	TGTGCCAGCAGCTTAGCTCTGACAGACCAAGAGACCCAGTACTTC	CASSLALTDQETQYF
-	TRBJ2-3	TRBD2	TRBV2	TGTGCCAGCAGTGAATTGGGGAGGGGCACAGATACGCAGTATTTT	CASSELGRGTDTQYF
-	TRBJ2-2	-	TRBV13	TGTGCCAGCAGCCCGGCCCGGCGGCCCGGGGAGCTGTTTTTT	CASSPARRPGELFF
once	TRBJ2-5	TRBD2	TRBV30	TGTGCCTCGACCCGGACTAGCGGGGGCCCGGAGACCCAGTACTTC	CASTRTSGGPETQYF